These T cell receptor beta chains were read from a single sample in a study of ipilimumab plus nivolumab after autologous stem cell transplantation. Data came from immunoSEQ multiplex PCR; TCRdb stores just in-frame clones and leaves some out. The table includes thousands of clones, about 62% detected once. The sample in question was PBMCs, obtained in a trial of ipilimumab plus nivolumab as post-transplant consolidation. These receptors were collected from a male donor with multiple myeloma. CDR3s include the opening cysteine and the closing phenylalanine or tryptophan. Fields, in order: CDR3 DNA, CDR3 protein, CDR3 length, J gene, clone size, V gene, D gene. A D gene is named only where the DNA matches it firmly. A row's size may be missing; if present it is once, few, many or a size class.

cdr3_nt: TGTGCCAGCAGCCCTAGACAGGGAGTCGAGCAGTACTTC
cdr3_aa: CASSPRQGVEQYF
cdr3_length: 13
j_call: TRBJ2-7
clone_size: .
v_call: TRBV5-6
d_call: TRBD1

cdr3_nt: TGTGCCAGCAGTCAAGATGGTAGGTCCCCGGCCACAGATACGCAGTATTTT
cdr3_aa: CASSQDGRSPATDTQYF
cdr3_length: 17
j_call: TRBJ2-3
clone_size: once
v_call: TRBV7-6
d_call: .

cdr3_nt: TGTGCCAGCAGCTGGGGGACAGGGAGATACGAGCAGTACTTC
cdr3_aa: CASSWGTGRYEQYF
cdr3_length: 14
j_call: TRBJ2-7
clone_size: .
v_call: TRBV7-9
d_call: TRBD1

cdr3_nt: TGTGCCAGCAGCTTTCTTTATGGCGATGGCTATGGCTACACCTTC
cdr3_aa: CASSFLYGDGYGYTF
cdr3_length: 15
j_call: TRBJ1-2
clone_size: .
v_call: TRBV11-2
d_call: .

cdr3_nt: TGTGCCAGCAGGTATGGGGGGCCTAGCTCCTACGAGCAGTACTTC
cdr3_aa: CASRYGGPSSYEQYF
cdr3_length: 15
j_call: TRBJ2-7
clone_size: .
v_call: TRBV6-5
d_call: .

cdr3_nt: TGCGCCAGCAGCCCGGGACTAGCGGATAACAATGAGCAGTTCTTC
cdr3_aa: CASSPGLADNNEQFF
cdr3_length: 15
j_call: TRBJ2-1
clone_size: large
v_call: TRBV4-1
d_call: TRBD2

cdr3_nt: TGTGCCAGCACCCACCCCGGGACAGGGTACTACGAGCAGTACTTC
cdr3_aa: CASTHPGTGYYEQYF
cdr3_length: 15
j_call: TRBJ2-7
clone_size: .
v_call: TRBV6-6
d_call: TRBD1

cdr3_nt: TGTGCCAGCAGCGTATTGACTAGCTCGGGCGAGCAGTTCTTC
cdr3_aa: CASSVLTSSGEQFF
cdr3_length: 14
j_call: TRBJ2-1
clone_size: .
v_call: TRBV9
d_call: TRBD2

cdr3_nt: TGTGCCAGCAGTGAATTCCAGGGAGTGTCAGATACGCAGTATTTT
cdr3_aa: CASSEFQGVSDTQYF
cdr3_length: 15
j_call: TRBJ2-3
clone_size: few
v_call: TRBV25-1
d_call: .

cdr3_nt: TGTGCCAGCAGCCGACCGGGACACAACTACGAGCAGTACTTC
cdr3_aa: CASSRPGHNYEQYF
cdr3_length: 14
j_call: TRBJ2-7
clone_size: .
v_call: TRBV7-9
d_call: .

cdr3_nt: TGTGCCAGCAGCCAAGCCCTACAGGGGGCGCTTGAGCAGTTCTTC
cdr3_aa: CASSQALQGALEQFF
cdr3_length: 15
j_call: TRBJ2-1
clone_size: medium-sized
v_call: TRBV4-2
d_call: TRBD1

cdr3_nt: TGTGCCAGCAGCGGAAGGGACACAGGGAACACTGAAGCTTTCTTT
cdr3_aa: CASSGRDTGNTEAFF
cdr3_length: 15
j_call: TRBJ1-1
clone_size: few
v_call: TRBV9
d_call: .

cdr3_nt: TGTGCCAGCAGCCCTAGCGGGACTACCACAGATACGCAGTATTTT
cdr3_aa: CASSPSGTTTDTQYF
cdr3_length: 15
j_call: TRBJ2-3
clone_size: .
v_call: TRBV7-9
d_call: TRBD2

cdr3_nt: TGTGCCAGCTCACCACCATCGCTAGGGGCAGTTAAAGATACGCAGTATTTT
cdr3_aa: CASSPPSLGAVKDTQYF
cdr3_length: 17
j_call: TRBJ2-3
clone_size: .
v_call: TRBV18
d_call: .

cdr3_nt: TGTGCCAGCAGTTTATTAGGTGGGGTGGAGACCCAGTACTTC
cdr3_aa: CASSLLGGVETQYF
cdr3_length: 14
j_call: TRBJ2-5
clone_size: .
v_call: TRBV28
d_call: .

cdr3_nt: TGTGCCTGTCGGGGGGAGTATAATTCACCCCTCCACTTT
cdr3_aa: CACRGEYNSPLHF
cdr3_length: 13
j_call: TRBJ1-6
clone_size: .
v_call: TRBV30
d_call: .